This T cell receptor (beta chain) is drawn from a study of shared clonotypes between healthy human individuals. Every subset's genomic DNA went evenly onto several immunoSEQ plates. In the authors' workflow: ImmunoSEQ only sent back junction sequences with no quality scores, so filtering was done differently. TCRdb's copy holds only in-frame clones and misses some; the assay was immunoSEQ multiplex PCR. D and trimming were read from the DNA, whereas the V and J calls and clone size are those reported in that table. The repertoire has roughly 2.2 million clones, under 95% of them found once; the top ten carry approximately 0.4%. Within Nashville, Tennessee resided all donors, each a Caucasian adult. Germline assignment: CDR1 ENHRY and CDR2 SYGVKD. CDR3 length: 11 residues. Trimming cost V 8 bases and J 3 bases, with 8 bases left between them.

This TCR came from a man aged 18 to 29 in good health. Some clones in this sample may be carry-over from other donors' samples. The chain employs TRBV10-3 and TRBJ2-7, with a possible D match to TRBD1 (6 bases). The source material was naive CD4+ T cells from PBMCs. Subset described: CD45RA+ positively selected. CDR3 DNA sequence: TGTGCCATCGGGACACTCTACGAGCAGTACTTC. Protein: CAIGTLYEQYF.